The T cell receptor (beta chain) described here comes from a study of lymphopenia after photon versus proton radiotherapy. The study, taken as a whole, reports: After the lymphocyte nadir, photon-treated repertoires showed oligoclonal expansion, especially of CD8+ Temra cells. Post-nadir TCR diversity decline inversely tracked overall survival among those who died.

As regards this clone: Its antigen is not identified.

Repertoires were generated with immunoSEQ multiplex PCR, while TCRdb's copy carries only in-frame clones and drops some. The table records under 20,000 clones, more than 90% of them present only once. The CDR3 is made up of 12 amino acids. The V and J ends lost 6 bases and 4 bases, in that order; junction bases with no gene match: 3. The V gene's germline CDR1 is WSHSY and CDR2 SAAADI. This specimen consisted of peripheral blood, obtained from a patient treated with photon-based radiotherapy. This sequence was found in a woman aged 35 to 49 with cholangiocarcinoma. The gene calls are TRBV10-2 and TRBJ2-7, with 7 positions matching TRBD2. In nucleotides, the CDR3 is TGCGCCAGCAGCTCTAGCGGATACGAGCAGTACTTC. It yields the protein CASSSSGYEQYF.